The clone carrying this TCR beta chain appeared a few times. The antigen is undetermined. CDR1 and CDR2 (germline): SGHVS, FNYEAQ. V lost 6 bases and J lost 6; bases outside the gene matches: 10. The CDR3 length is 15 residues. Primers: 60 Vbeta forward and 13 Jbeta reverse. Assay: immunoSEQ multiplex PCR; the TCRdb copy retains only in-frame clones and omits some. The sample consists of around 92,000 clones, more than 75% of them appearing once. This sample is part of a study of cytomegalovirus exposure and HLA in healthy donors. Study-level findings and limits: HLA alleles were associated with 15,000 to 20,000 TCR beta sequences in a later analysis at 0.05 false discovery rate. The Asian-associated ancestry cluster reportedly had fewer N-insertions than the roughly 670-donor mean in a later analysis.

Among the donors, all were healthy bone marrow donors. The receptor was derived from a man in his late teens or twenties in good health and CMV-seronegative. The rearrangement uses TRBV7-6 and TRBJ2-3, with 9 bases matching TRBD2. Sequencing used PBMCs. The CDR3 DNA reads TGTGCCAGCAGTTACCAAATAGGGACTAGCGATACGCAGTATTTT. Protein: CASSYQIGTSDTQYF.